This TCR beta chain was sequenced during a study of blood T cell repertoires in COVID-19. Germline values: CDR1 LGHNA, CDR2 YNFKEQ. The CDR3 loop spans 16 amino acids. With 2 bases removed from V and 1 base from J, the gap between germline ends came to 15 bases. In the original processing: Nucleated cell counts were estimated from reference gene primer amplification. Using immunoSEQ multiplex PCR, the repertoire was profiled, and TCRdb retains in-frame clones only, with some absent. Clone size and V and J calls were adopted from that table, with D and trimming inferred from the DNA. The table has about 140,000 clones, approximately 87% seen once.

The sample taken for sequencing was peripheral blood. V is TRBV4-2 and J is TRBJ2-7; possibly TRBD1 for D (5 bases). The sequence came from a woman aged 40 to 55 with acute or convalescent COVID-19. The CDR3 sequence: CASSQKETVDSYEQYF. CDR3 coding DNA: TGTGCCAGCAGCCAAAAAGAGACAGTGGATTCCTACGAGCAGTACTTC.